The present T cell receptor beta chain was sequenced within a study of prognosis after radiotherapy for stage I lung cancer. The study's findings and limits: The tumor specificity of expanded TCR clones remained undetermined.

This clonotype has a handful of counts. What it binds is not known. Two-round multiplex PCR on genomic DNA was the method by which TCR beta CDR3 was amplified. For every TRBV and TRBJ gene, a specific primer was used in first-round PCR. Universal primers were what the second PCR round used. TCRdb independently ran MiXCR on the multiplex PCR reads; one entry per CDR3 protein. The sample yields 24,000 or so distinct CDR3 sequences, around 39% seen once. The CDR3 spans 16 residues. Trimming cost V 4 bases and J 5 bases; bases outside gene matches: 11. This TCR derives from a donor aged 50 or older with non-small cell lung cancer. The V gene is TRBV12-3 or TRBV12-4, the J gene TRBJ2-3; 8 bases are shared with TRBD1. The source was PBMCs, collected before or after stereotactic body radiation therapy (not recorded which). This CDR3 is CASSSRQGTVGDTQYF. Written as DNA, the CDR3 is TGTGCCAGCAGTTCCCGACAGGGGACGGTTGGAGATACGCAGTATTTT.